The TCR beta chain described here comes from a study of shared clonotypes between healthy human individuals. Study-wide findings and caveats: The donor pool, a small one, limited the genetic and exposure-history diversity represented.

Libraries were prepared by immunoSEQ multiplex PCR; TCRdb keeps only in-frame clonotypes and omits some of them. Of over 400,000 clones listed, approximately 81% are singletons. For this clone: Antigen specificity is unknown.

The TCR sequence derives from a woman aged 40 to 50 in good health. Some clones in this sample may be carry-over from other donors' samples. Material: PBMCs.

The CDR3 sequence is CASSPPGLAGAEQYF. The DNA of the CDR3 is TGTGCCAGCAGCCCTCCGGGACTAGCGGGAGCTGAGCAGTACTTC. The gene calls are TRBV28 and TRBJ2-7; 14 nucleotides line up with TRBD2. V shed 6 bases, J shed 7 bases, and the junction held 8 bases outside the gene matches. The V gene's germline CDR1 is MDHEN and CDR2 SYDVKM. The CDR3 extends over 15 amino acids.